These 27 T cell receptor beta chains originate from one sample sequenced in a study of blood T cells in healthy people across ages. Then a second PCR, running roughly 7 to 11 cycles, was carried out with a sample-barcoded 5' primer and a J-beta primer mix. TCRdb redid the calling of the 5' RACE reads with MiXCR, one entry per CDR3 protein. The table includes 1.5 million to 2 million distinct CDR3 sequences, around 40% detected once. Sequencing used blood. These receptors were obtained from a human donor in good health.

The chain links TRBV29-1 to TRBJ2-1; D might be TRBD2 (6 bases). V shed 8 bases and J shed 6 bases, with 20 bases lying between them. Looked up from germline, CDR1 is SQVTM and CDR2 is ANQGSEA. CDR3 size: 14 residues. In DNA form, the CDR3 reads TGCAGCATGCGACCGGGGAGGCTAGGCAATGAGCAGTTCTTC. This codes for CSMRPGRLGNEQFF.

V usage is TRBV9 and J usage is TRBJ2-7; 11 bases line up with TRBD2. The ends lost 0 bases at V and 7 bases at J; junction bases unmatched: 6. This CDR3 has 15 residues. The germline CDR1 and CDR2 sequences are SGDLS and YYNGEE. CDR3 sequence (DNA): TGTGCCAGCAGCGTAGGTAGCGGGGGGGCGGATGAGCAGTACTTC. It specifies CASSVGSGGADEQYF.

This clonotype was picked up one time. The chain employs TRBV30 and TRBJ1-4; no reliable D call. The germline gives CDR1 GTSNPN, CDR2 SVGIG (reference sequence). The germline V and J ends were trimmed by 0 bases and 7 bases, with 9 bases remaining between them. The CDR3 totals 13 residues. The CDR3 nucleotides are TGTGCCTGGAGTGTACGGGCGTCTGAAAAACTGTTTTTT. Protein product: CAWSVRASEKLFF.

V and J are TRBV20-1 and TRBJ2-5; the D gene could be TRBD1 or TRBD2 (5 bases each). With 6 bases removed from V and 4 bases from J, the gap between germline ends came to 15 bases. Germline-derived CDR1 and CDR2 are DFQATT and SNEGSKA (reference sequence). The CDR3 loop spans 13 amino acids. DNA of the CDR3: TGCAGTGCCACCTACGCAGGGAGAGAGACCCAGTACTTC. It codes for CSATYAGRETQYF.

Comment on this clonotype: One end of the junction is discordant with germline, which a read error may explain. The chain couples TRBV11-2 to TRBJ1-5; D ambiguous. CDR1 SGHAT and CDR2 FQNNGV come from the germline V gene. This CDR3 is built from 15 residues. The CDR3 region has the DNA TGTGCCGGCAGCTTAGGTGTCACTAGCAATCAGCCCCAGCATTTT. It is translated as CAGSLGVTSNQPQHF. The full variable domain, with the rest looked up from reference TRBV11-2 and TRBJ1-5, is EAGVAQSPRYKIIEKRQSVAFWCNPISGHATLYWYQQILGQGPKLLIQFQNNGVVDDSQLPKDRFSAERLKGVDSTLKIQPAKLEDSAVYLCAGSLGVTSNQPQHFGDGTRLSIL.

The rearrangement joins TRBV6-5 to TRBJ1-3; 7 bases agree with TRBD1. The CDR3 runs to 15 residues. Germline assignment: CDR1 MNHEY and CDR2 SVGAGI. With 2 bases clipped from V and 4 bases from J, the junction kept 5 bases outside the gene matches. CDR3 region: CASSYRQGMGNTIYF. Written as DNA, the CDR3 is TGTGCCAGCAGTTACCGACAGGGAATGGGAAACACCATATATTTT.

This clonotype was detected only a few times. This chain links TRBV9 with TRBJ1-1; maybe TRBD1 (5 bases). V lost 0 bases, J lost 1 base, and 22 bases lay in between. CDR1 is SGDLS and CDR2 is YYNGEE in the germline V gene. This CDR3 comprises 19 residues. This CDR3 is CASSVDPKGRSTANTEAFF. Written as DNA, the CDR3 is TGTGCCAGCAGCGTAGACCCAAAGGGGCGGAGTACGGCGAACACTGAAGCTTTCTTT.

In its sample, this clonotype was seen a few times. The chain has TRBV5-4 and TRBJ1-1; no definite D call. The V gene's germline CDR1 is SGHNT and CDR2 YYREEE (reference sequence). V was pared by 4 bases and J by 0 bases, with 13 bases between. This CDR3 spans 15 amino acids. CDR3 bases: TGTGCCAGCAGCCCCTTACTGGATGTGAACACTGAAGCTTTCTTT. Translation: CASSPLLDVNTEAFF.

This clonotype was seen a few times. This chain uses TRBV6-1 with TRBJ1-2, with a possible D match to TRBD1 (5 bases). This CDR3 has 14 residues. Germline V lookup: CDR1 MNHNS, CDR2 SASEGT. The V and J ends lost 4 bases and 4 bases respectively, with 13 bases between them. The CDR3 DNA reads TGTGCCAGCAGTGGGACAATCCTGACCTATGGCTACACCTTC. Encoded protein: CASSGTILTYGYTF.

The J gene is TRBJ1-1, the V gene TRBV5-5, with 9 bases fitting TRBD1. J gave up 5 bases and V 2 bases, and 7 bases lay outside the gene matches. CDR1 is SGHKS and CDR2 is YYEKEE in the germline V gene (reference sequence). This CDR3 has 15 residues. This CDR3 reads CASSLSQGARTEAFF. CDR3 DNA sequence: TGTGCCAGCAGCTTATCACAGGGGGCAAGGACTGAAGCTTTCTTT. The full variable domain, in which reference TRBV5-5 and TRBJ1-1 provide the parts outside the CDR3, is DAGVTQSPTHLIKTRGQQVTLRCSPISGHKSVSWYQQVLGQGPQFIFQYYEKEERGRGNFPDRFSARQFPNYSSELNVNALLLGDSALYLCASSLSQGARTEAFFGQGTRLTVV.

The chain joins TRBV9 to TRBJ2-5; weak D call: TRBD2 (6 bases). Germline V lookup: CDR1 SGDLS, CDR2 YYNGEE. The CDR3 has 16 amino acids. The germline V and J ends were trimmed by 2 bases and 1 base, with 15 bases remaining between them. The CDR3 DNA is TGTGCCAGCAGCGTGACCCTTCGGGGGTCCCAAGAGACCCAGTACTTC. It translates to CASSVTLRGSQETQYF. The full variable domain, rest sourced from reference TRBV9 and TRBJ2-5, is DSGVTQTPKHLITATGQRVTLRCSPRSGDLSVYWYQQSLDQGLQFLIQYYNGEERAKGNILERFSAQQFPDLHSELNLSSLELGDSALYFCASSVTLRGSQETQYFGPGTRLLVL.

This clonotype was detected ten times or more. This chain links TRBV28 with TRBJ2-7; D remains ambiguous. The germline V and J ends were trimmed by 5 bases and 4 bases, with 24 bases remaining between them. Germline V gene lookup returns CDR1 MDHEN and CDR2 SYDVKM. This CDR3 contains 17 residues. The CDR3 reads CASSLPRSKDPSYEQYF. The DNA for the CDR3 is TGTGCCAGCAGTCTTCCCAGGTCAAAGGATCCGTCGTACGAGCAGTACTTC.

This chain connects TRBV29-1 to TRBJ2-7; 7 positions match TRBD2. This CDR3 has 13 residues. Trimming took 3 bases from V and 0 from J; bases not matched to a gene: 2. Germline V lookup: CDR1 SQVTM, CDR2 ANQGSEA. CDR3 protein: CSVERGTSYEQYF. CDR3 nucleotide sequence: TGCAGCGTTGAGCGGGGGACCTCCTACGAGCAGTACTTC.

J is TRBJ2-7 and V is TRBV7-2; D not certain. The germline V and J ends were trimmed by 5 bases and 3 bases, with 17 bases remaining between them. Germline V lookup: CDR1 SGHTA, CDR2 FQGNSA. This CDR3 is built from 15 residues. Here the CDR3 DNA reads TGTGCCAGCAGCGCCTTAGGGAACAGCATCTACGAGCAGTACTTC. Translated: CASSALGNSIYEQYF.

This rearrangement joins TRBV29-1 to TRBJ1-2; D is perhaps TRBD1 (5 bases). Between the trimmed V and J ends, which lost 8 bases and 4 bases, there was a span of 17 bases. This CDR3 region has 13 residues. Germline CDR1 SQVTM, CDR2 ANQGSEA. In DNA form, the CDR3 reads TGCAGCTCAAATTCGGGGGGGAGCTATGGCTACACCTTC. Its protein is CSSNSGGSYGYTF.

The CDR3 loop is CASSTEQRWNSPLHF. The CDR3 nucleotides are TGTGCCAGCAGTACCGAACAGAGGTGGAATTCACCCCTCCACTTT. The rearrangement uses TRBV6-2 or TRBV6-3 and TRBJ1-6; no firm D call. Germline V gene lookup returns CDR1 MNHEY and CDR2 SVGEGT. V dropped 5 bases and J dropped 7 bases, with 15 bases sitting between them. CDR3 length: 15 residues.

The V call is TRBV6-5, the J call TRBJ2-3; 9 bases line up with TRBD2. Germline V gives CDR1 MNHEY, CDR2 SVGAGI. V lost 2 bases and J lost 1; bases outside the gene matches: 10. The CDR3 runs 18 residues. The CDR3 is CASSYRAGGPVGTDTQYF. CDR3 nucleotide sequence: TGTGCCAGCAGTTACCGCGCGGGGGGGCCGGTAGGCACAGATACGCAGTATTTT.

This clonotype has a count of ten or more. V is TRBV10-3 and J is TRBJ2-7; D possibly corresponds to TRBD2 (6 bases). There are 15 residues in the CDR3. Trimming pared 4 bases from V and 0 bases from J, leaving 13 bases between. Germline CDR1 ENHRY, CDR2 SYGVKD. Here the CDR3 reads CAISVEGLRSYEQYF. The CDR3 nucleotides read TGTGCCATCAGTGTTGAGGGACTCCGCTCCTACGAGCAGTACTTC.

A single count supports this clonotype. The V call is TRBV24-1, the J call TRBJ1-1; weak D call: TRBD1 (6 bases). Germline V lookup: CDR1 KGHDR, CDR2 SFDVKD. The CDR3 is made up of 15 amino acids. V was shortened by 9 bases and J by 4 bases, with 20 bases between the two germline ends. The CDR3 region is CATRDETGMGTEAFF. The CDR3 nucleotides read TGTGCCACCCGGGATGAAACAGGGATGGGCACTGAAGCTTTCTTT.

This clonotype was detected only a few times. The chain carries TRBV14 and TRBJ1-6, with D maybe TRBD1 (5 bases). The V gene's germline CDR1 is SGHDN and CDR2 FVKESK. The CDR3 is 16 residues long. The germline V and J ends were trimmed by 0 bases and 9 bases, with 15 bases remaining between them. For the CDR3, the DNA is TGTGCCAGCAGCCAAGATCTATTACAAAGGGGTTCACCCCTCCACTTT. It translates to CASSQDLLQRGSPLHF. Drawing the rest from reference TRBV14 and TRBJ1-6, the complete variable domain is EAGVTQFPSHSVIEKGQTVTLRCDPISGHDNLYWYRRVMGKEIKFLLHFVKESKQDESGMPNNRFLAERTGGTYSTLKVQPAELEDSGVYFCASSQDLLQRGSPLHFGNGTRLTVT.

This clonotype was observed many times. V is TRBV4-3 and J is TRBJ2-5; 7 bases match TRBD1. Germline assignment: CDR1 LGHNA and CDR2 YSLEER. The ends lost 1 base at V and 5 bases at J; junction bases unmatched: 4. This CDR3 is 14 amino acids long. CDR3 DNA: TGCGCCAGCAGCCAAGCAGGGGGTTTTGAGACCCAGTACTTC. It translates to CASSQAGGFETQYF.

V and J are TRBV20-1 and TRBJ1-2; D might be TRBD1 (5 bases). The CDR3 is made up of 13 amino acids. Trimming cost V 7 bases and J 0 bases, with 12 bases left between them. Germline-derived CDR1 and CDR2 are DFQATT and SNEGSKA (reference sequence). The CDR3 region is CSGSGTANYGYTF. The DNA for the CDR3 is TGCAGTGGATCTGGGACTGCTAACTATGGCTACACCTTC.

This clonotype has just a few counts. The chain joins TRBV10-3 to TRBJ1-1; unclear D gene. Per germline, CDR1 ENHRY and CDR2 SYGVKD. This CDR3 contains 12 residues. V shed 5 bases and J shed 1 base, with 5 bases lying between them. The CDR3, as DNA: TGTGCCATCAGTCGCCAGAACACTGAAGCTTTCTTT. Its protein product is CAISRQNTEAFF.

The CDR3 reads CATRDRNEQFF. Here the CDR3 DNA reads TGTGCCACCAGGGATCGTAATGAGCAGTTCTTC. This sequence joins TRBV24-1 and TRBJ2-1; the D is unclear. Trimming removed 7 bases from V and 7 bases from J, with 7 bases in between. The CDR3 is 11 residues long. Germline values: CDR1 KGHDR, CDR2 SFDVKD.

The rearrangement links TRBV7-3 to TRBJ2-7, with TRBD1 identical over 10 bases. The V gene's germline CDR1 is SGHTA and CDR2 FQGTGA. The junction had 4 bases not matched to a gene; V was cut back by 2 bases and J by 6 bases. The CDR3 has 14 residues. The CDR3 nucleotides are TGTGCCAGCAGCTTATATGGGACAGGGGTCGAGCAGTACTTC. This translates into CASSLYGTGVEQYF.

This clonotype was seen ten or more times. CDR3 coding DNA: TGTGCCAGCAGCTCCGGGACCATTAACTATGGCTACACCTTC. Protein product: CASSSGTINYGYTF. The V gene is TRBV7-9, the J gene TRBJ1-2; tentative D call: TRBD1 (5 bases). The CDR3 sequence is 14 residues long. From germline, CDR1 is SEHNR and CDR2 FQNEAQ (reference sequence). V was shortened by 4 bases and J by 1 base, with 10 bases between the two germline ends.

There are a few counts of this clonotype. This rearrangement joins TRBV7-8 to TRBJ2-4, with 7 bases that match TRBD1. The J call may be faulty, since TRBJ2-7 better matches the DNA end. This CDR3 comprises 13 residues. CDR1 and CDR2 from the germline V gene are SGHVS and FQNEAQ. In DNA, the CDR3 is TGTGCCAGCAGCCATGGACAGGACTACGAGCAGTACTTC. Its translation is CASSHGQDYEQYF.